These 29 T cell receptor beta chains originate from one sample sequenced in a study of blood T cell repertoires in COVID-19. Profiled with immunoSEQ multiplex PCR; TCRdb holds only in-frame clones, not every one. The repertoire holds some 300,000 clones, with 85% to 90% as singletons. Sequencing input: PBMCs or T cells enriched from blood (not recorded which). The source is a woman between 18 and 29 years old with acute COVID-19.

The chain uses TRBV27 and TRBJ2-7; TRBD1 aligns across 8 bases. The V gene end was trimmed by 3 bases and the J gene end by 0 bases; junction bases not matched to a gene: 10. Germline CDR1 reads MNHEY; CDR2 reads SMNVEV (reference sequence). The CDR3 is 17 residues long. The CDR3 DNA sequence: TGTGCCAGCAGTTTTTCCTCGACAGGGGCCGTCTCCTACGAGCAGTACTTC. Encoded protein: CASSFSSTGAVSYEQYF.

The genes are TRBV27 and TRBJ1-5, with unresolved D. The CDR3 has 15 amino acids. Germline V gene sequence: CDR1 MNHEY, CDR2 SMNVEV (reference sequence). With 5 bases removed from V and 1 base from J, the gap between germline ends came to 12 bases. CDR3 nucleotide sequence: TGTGCCAGCAGTCCCCGTCCCGGGAGCAATCAGCCCCAGCATTTT. This translates into CASSPRPGSNQPQHF.

A single count supports this clone. This chain connects TRBV18 to TRBJ2-1; D uncertain. This CDR3 is 13 amino acids long. Germline lookup yields CDR1 KGHSH and CDR2 LQKENI. Trimming cost V 3 bases and J 6 bases, with 9 bases left between them. The CDR3 sequence is CASSPELTNEQFF. In DNA form, the CDR3 reads TGTGCCAGCTCACCTGAGCTAACCAATGAGCAGTTCTTC.

This sequence joins TRBV18 and TRBJ2-5; D not resolved. Trimming cost V 2 bases and J 2 bases, with 9 bases left between them. This CDR3 contains 14 residues. Germline CDR1 reads KGHSH; CDR2 reads LQKENI. Here the CDR3 DNA reads TGTGCCAGCTCACCAAAACTGATACAAGAGACCCAGTACTTC. It yields the protein CASSPKLIQETQYF.

This chain links TRBV30 with TRBJ1-2, with 7 bases fitting TRBD1. The CDR3 contains 13 residues. The germline V gene encodes CDR1 GTSNPN and CDR2 SVGIG (reference sequence). Trimming at V came to 3 bases and at J to 4 bases, leaving 5 bases not matched to a gene. The CDR3 here is CAWRGTELYGYTF. The CDR3, as DNA: TGTGCCTGGAGAGGGACAGAACTCTATGGCTACACCTTC.

This sequence joins TRBV19 and TRBJ1-1; D gene uncertain. Trimming shortened V by 2 bases and J by 0 bases, and 13 bases separated the two germline ends. This CDR3 spans 16 amino acids. Germline V gene sequence: CDR1 LNHDA, CDR2 SQIVND (reference sequence). CDR3 sequence (DNA): TGTGCCAGTAGTATAATCTCAGGCTGGATGAACACTGAAGCTTTCTTT. Its translation: CASSIISGWMNTEAFF.

The rearrangement joins TRBV2 to TRBJ2-2; D gene uncertain. Germline V CDR1 and CDR2: SNHLY, FYNNEI. This CDR3 has 14 amino acids. Trimming took off 8 bases at V and 2 bases at J, with 12 bases between the two ends. The CDR3 sequence is CASGQLYNTGELFF. The CDR3 DNA follows: TGTGCCAGCGGGCAGCTATACAACACCGGGGAGCTGTTTTTT.

This chain links TRBV24-1 with TRBJ2-2, with 9 nucleotides matching TRBD2. Germline CDR1 and CDR2: KGHDR and SFDVKD. The trim removed 0 bases at V and 4 bases at J, leaving 5 bases unmatched. The CDR3 contains 17 residues. The CDR3 loop is CATSDLGREGPTGELFF. CDR3 nucleotide sequence: TGTGCCACCAGTGATTTGGGGCGGGAGGGCCCCACCGGGGAGCTGTTTTTT.

The chain employs TRBV30 and TRBJ2-7; perhaps TRBD1 as D (6 bases). From germline, CDR1 is GTSNPN and CDR2 SVGIG (reference sequence). V gave up 6 bases and J gave up 3 bases, with 18 bases separating them. CDR3 length: 14 amino acids. The DNA for the CDR3 is TGTGCCTGTTTCCCTACAGGGTTGGTCTACGAGCAGTACTTC. It yields the protein CACFPTGLVYEQYF.

This clone has only one observation. The chain employs TRBV5-6 and TRBJ1-1, with 10 nucleotides matching TRBD1. Looked up from germline, CDR1 is SGHDT and CDR2 is YYEEEE. V was clipped by 1 base and J by 4 bases; unmatched bases: 13. CDR3 size: 18 residues. The CDR3 nucleotides are TGTGCCAGCAGCTTGAAACCCGGGACAGGGGTGGAGGGCACTGAAGCTTTCTTT. Amino acid sequence: CASSLKPGTGVEGTEAFF.

This rearrangement joins TRBV28 to TRBJ2-1; 9 nucleotides agree with TRBD1. J was trimmed by 7 bases and V by 5 bases; bases with no gene match: 6. The CDR3 spans 14 residues. Germline V gene sequence: CDR1 MDHEN, CDR2 SYDVKM. This chain's CDR3 is CASSQGDRENEQFF. In DNA, the CDR3 is TGTGCCAGCAGTCAAGGGGACAGGGAGAATGAGCAGTTCTTC.

The chain recombines TRBV27 with TRBJ1-3; D might be TRBD1 (5 bases). Trimming removed 4 bases at V and 2 bases at J, with 12 bases between. CDR1 MNHEY and CDR2 SMNVEV come from the germline V gene (reference sequence). This CDR3 is built from 15 residues. The CDR3 loop is CASSSRGMTGNTIYF. The CDR3 nucleotides read TGTGCCAGCAGTTCGCGGGGGATGACTGGAAACACCATATATTTT.

CDR3 coding DNA: TGTGCCAGCAGCTTGAGGCCTTACGAGCAGTACTTC. As protein: CASSLRPYEQYF. The V gene is TRBV11-3, the J gene TRBJ2-7, with no clear D. The V end was cut by 3 bases, the J end by 4 bases, with 7 bases between. The CDR3 has 12 amino acids. Germline CDR1 and CDR2: SGHNT and YENEEA.

This clone appeared a few times. DNA for the CDR3: TGTGCCAGTAGTGTACCGGACAGCAACAATGAGCAGTTCTTC. This gives the protein CASSVPDSNNEQFF. The chain couples TRBV19 to TRBJ2-1; a possible D gene is TRBD1 (6 bases). The CDR3 runs 14 residues. V lost 5 bases and J lost 5, with 13 bases in between. Germline loops: CDR1 LNHDA, CDR2 SQIVND (reference sequence).

This chain connects TRBV28 to TRBJ1-2, with 11 nucleotides matching TRBD1. CDR1 is MDHEN and CDR2 is SYDVKM in the germline V gene. This CDR3 has 13 amino acids. CDR3 nucleotides: TGTCAAGTGAGGGGGACAGGGGGCTATGGCTACACCTTC. Translated, it gives CQVRGTGGYGYTF.

Only one count was recorded for this clone. J is TRBJ2-7 and V is TRBV2, with 12 bases that match TRBD1. The CDR3 sequence is 13 residues long. J was trimmed by 4 bases and V by 10 bases; bases with no gene match: 5. Per the germline V gene, CDR1 is SNHLY and CDR2 is FYNNEI. The CDR3 here is CAIGTGGAYEQYF. The CDR3 region has the DNA TGTGCCATCGGGACAGGGGGCGCGTACGAGCAGTACTTC.

The CDR3 loop reads CASSGPGSGSSYEQYF. The CDR3 DNA reads TGTGCCAGCAGCGGCCCCGGTAGCGGGAGTTCGTACGAGCAGTACTTC. J is TRBJ2-7 and V is TRBV6-6; TRBD2 matches at 9 bases. V lost 6 bases and J lost 4; bases outside the gene matches: 13. CDR3 size: 16 residues. Germline CDR1 is MNHNY and CDR2 is SVGAGI (reference sequence).

This chain joins TRBV27 and TRBJ2-3; maybe TRBD1 (7 bases). From germline, CDR1 is MNHEY and CDR2 SMNVEV (reference sequence). This CDR3 comprises 17 residues. The V gene lost 5 bases and the J gene lost 3 bases, with 21 bases spanning the gap. CDR3 sequence: CASSTLGPGGLTDTQYF. The CDR3 region has the DNA TGTGCCAGCAGTACATTGGGCCCAGGGGGACTTACAGATACGCAGTATTTT.

The CDR3 protein is CASSYTVLQEGTYEQYF. The CDR3 DNA follows: TGTGCCAGCAGTTATACGGTCCTCCAGGAAGGCACCTACGAGCAGTACTTC. This chain joins TRBV6-2 or TRBV6-3 and TRBJ2-7; D is uncertain. Trimming pared 3 bases from V and 2 bases from J, leaving 20 bases between. The CDR3 is made up of 17 amino acids. Germline CDR1 MNHEY, CDR2 SVGEGT.

This sequence joins TRBV6-5 and TRBJ1-2; weak D call: TRBD1 (6 bases). The V and J ends lost 6 bases and 8 bases respectively, with 16 bases between them. The CDR3 has 13 residues. The germline CDR1 and CDR2 sequences are MNHEY and SVGAGI. CDR3 residues: CASSRRTERGYTF. The CDR3 region has the DNA TGTGCCAGCAGCCGCCGGACAGAAAGAGGCTACACCTTC.

The rearrangement links TRBV6-5 to TRBJ2-7; 11 bases agree with TRBD2. The V gene end was trimmed by 2 bases and the J gene end by 4 bases; junction bases not matched to a gene: 4. This CDR3 is 15 amino acids long. Germline V CDR1 and CDR2: MNHEY, SVGAGI. This CDR3 reads CASSYKLAGAYEQYF. Written as DNA, the CDR3 is TGTGCCAGCAGTTACAAACTAGCGGGAGCATACGAGCAGTACTTC.

J is TRBJ1-6 and V is TRBV27; 8 nucleotides agree with TRBD1. CDR1 is MNHEY, CDR2 SMNVEV, per germline (reference sequence). This CDR3 contains 18 residues. J was trimmed by 10 bases and V by 2 bases; bases with no gene match: 16. The CDR3 here is CASSLTGIRGQGTSPLHF. In DNA, the CDR3 is TGTGCCAGCAGTTTAACGGGGATAAGAGGACAGGGTACATCACCCCTCCACTTT.

V and J are TRBV28 and TRBJ1-2; 8 bases map to TRBD1. Germline values: CDR1 MDHEN, CDR2 SYDVKM. This CDR3 spans 16 amino acids. The ends lost 5 bases at V and 5 bases at J; junction bases unmatched: 13. Here the CDR3 DNA reads TGTGCCAGCAGTGCACCGGGACAGGCGGGTCGGTATGGCTACACCTTC. Residues: CASSAPGQAGRYGYTF.

The V call is TRBV30, the J call TRBJ2-7; maybe TRBD2 (6 bases). The CDR3 contains 13 residues. Deletions cut 5 bases from V and 4 bases from J, with 15 bases between. Germline values: CDR1 GTSNPN, CDR2 SVGIG (reference sequence). CDR3 coding DNA: TGTGCCTGGTCGGAGGGGCAGAGTTACGAGCAGTACTTC. Translated: CAWSEGQSYEQYF.

This chain joins TRBV7-9 and TRBJ2-1; D possibly corresponds to TRBD2 (5 bases). Deletions cut 3 bases from V and 5 bases from J, with 14 bases between. The germline gives CDR1 SEHNR, CDR2 FQNEAQ (reference sequence). The length of the CDR3 is 15 residues. The CDR3 coding sequence is TGTGCCAGCAGCTTCGACGGGAAAACTAACAATGAGCAGTTCTTC. It codes for CASSFDGKTNNEQFF.

The rearrangement uses TRBV30 and TRBJ1-2; a weak D match, TRBD1 (5 bases). The ends were cut back, 0 bases at V and 4 bases at J, with 15 bases in the middle. Germline V gene sequence: CDR1 GTSNPN, CDR2 SVGIG (reference sequence). The CDR3 has 15 residues. The CDR3 coding sequence is TGTGCCTGGAGTGTACCCCCCCAGGGATTCTATGGCTACACCTTC. This translates into CAWSVPPQGFYGYTF. The complete variable domain, with remaining parts taken from reference TRBV30 and TRBJ1-2, reads SQTIHQWPATLVQPVGSPLSLECTVEGTSNPNLYWYRQAAGRGLQLLFYSVGIGQISSEVPQNLSASRPQDRQFILSSKKLLLSDSGFYLCAWSVPPQGFYGYTFGSGTRLTVV.

This chain links TRBV28 with TRBJ1-5; D is unresolved. Germline V gene sequence: CDR1 MDHEN, CDR2 SYDVKM. The CDR3 totals 15 residues. V was shortened by 8 bases and J by 0 bases, with 14 bases between the two germline ends. The chain's CDR3 is CASYSTGYSNQPQHF. CDR3 DNA: TGTGCCAGCTACTCGACGGGGTATAGCAATCAGCCCCAGCATTTT.

V is TRBV10-1 and J is TRBJ2-2, with 8 nucleotides matching TRBD2. This CDR3 has 15 residues. Trimming removed 3 bases from V and 4 bases from J; junction bases left unmatched: 4. Germline V gene sequence: CDR1 WNHNN, CDR2 SYGVQD (reference sequence). CDR3 coding DNA: TGCGCCAGCAGTGACGAGCGGGAGAGCACCGGGGAGCTGTTTTTT. Translation: CASSDERESTGELFF.

V gene TRBV5-1 combines with J gene TRBJ2-4; D remains unclear. Germline-derived CDR1 and CDR2 are SGHRS and YFSETQ. The CDR3 covers 16 residues. Trimming removed 0 bases from V and 4 bases from J, with 14 bases in between. CDR3 bases: TGCGCCAGCAGCTTGGGTAAGGTTTCGACTAAAAACATTCAGTACTTC. Its translation: CASSLGKVSTKNIQYF.